In this sample, the clone carrying this T cell receptor (beta chain) turned up many times. The antigen remains unidentified. This record belongs to a study of T-cell memory formation after mild COVID-19. Study-wide findings and caveats: CD4+ contracting clones were mainly CM and EM; CD8+ ones, EMRA. Pre-infection memory showed some responding clones, and this suggested that cross-reactive memory joined. Contracting clones from day 15 to 85 showed balanced CD4/CD8; later expanders favored CD4+.

5'RACE primed at constant segments yielded TCR alpha and TCR beta cDNA libraries bearing sample barcodes and UMIs. TCRdb called the 5' RACE reads again in MiXCR, with one record for every CDR3 protein. The sample gives some 57,000 distinct CDR3 sequences, approximately 12% of which show up once; about 25% is in the top ten. Trimming cost V 6 bases and J 2 bases, with 15 bases left between them. In germline, CDR1 is MNHEY, CDR2 SVGAGI. This CDR3 comprises 15 residues. The source is a man between 18 and 29 years old who had mild COVID-19 (a few samples of this study predate the infection). Cell type and time point are not known. The sample taken for sequencing was PBMCs or a T cell subset sorted from them (not recorded which). J is TRBJ2-3 and V is TRBV6-5, with a tentative D call TRBD2 (5 bases). In DNA form, the CDR3 reads TGTGCCAGCAGCTCCGCGACTACTAACACAGATACGCAGTATTTT. Translated, it gives CASSSATTNTDTQYF.